These 14 T cell receptor beta chains were all obtained from the same sample, sequenced in a study of cytomegalovirus exposure and HLA in healthy donors. PCR used 60 Vbeta primers and 13 Jbeta primers. Sequencing used immunoSEQ multiplex PCR; TCRdb keeps in-frame clones, though not all of them. The repertoire holds around 180,000 clones, 78% seen once, with 6% in the top ten. Material for sequencing was PBMCs. The receptors shown here come from a woman aged 30 to 39 in good health and CMV-seropositive.

The chain combines TRBV6-5 with TRBJ1-3; TRBD1 agrees at 9 bases. Trimming cost V 8 bases and J 4 bases; bases outside gene matches: 9. The CDR3 spans 15 residues. Per the germline V gene, CDR1 is MNHEY and CDR2 is SVGAGI. CDR3 residues: CASHRGRKEGNTIYF. CDR3 sequence (DNA): TGTGCCAGCCACAGGGGGCGTAAGGAAGGAAACACCATATATTTT.

The chain combines TRBV7-3 with TRBJ2-2, with 13 bases aligning to TRBD2. The CDR3 loop spans 17 amino acids. The V gene end was trimmed by 5 bases and the J gene end by 4 bases; junction bases not matched to a gene: 7. Per the germline V gene, CDR1 is SGHTA and CDR2 is FQGTGA. The CDR3: CASSRPTSGGATGELFF. Written as DNA, the CDR3 is TGTGCCAGCAGCCGTCCTACTAGCGGGGGGGCCACCGGGGAGCTGTTTTTT.

The V call is TRBV10-1, the J call TRBJ2-3, with D uncertain. Looked up from germline, CDR1 is WNHNN and CDR2 is SYGVQD (reference sequence). There are 11 residues in the CDR3. The ends were cut back, 6 bases at V and 6 bases at J, with 7 bases in the middle. The CDR3 bases are TGCGCCAGCAGCCACGGGGATACGCAGTATTTT. Its protein is CASSHGDTQYF.

The count of this clone is one. This CDR3 reads CASSAAAPAIYF. DNA of the CDR3: TGTGCCAGCAGCGCCGCGGCCCCGGCCATATATTTT. The chain couples TRBV9 to TRBJ1-3; D uncertain. From germline, CDR1 is SGDLS and CDR2 YYNGEE. The CDR3 extends over 12 amino acids. Trimming cost V 3 bases and J 11 bases, with 12 bases left between them. Together with reference TRBV9 and TRBJ1-3, the CDR3 gives the full variable domain: DSGVTQTPKHLITATGQRVTLRCSPRSGDLSVYWYQQSLDQGLQFLIQYYNGEERAKGNILERFSAQQFPDLHSELNLSSLELGDSALYFCASSAAAPAIYFGEGSWLTVV.

The V and J genes are TRBV28 and TRBJ1-4, with a tentative D call TRBD1 (5 bases). The CDR3 is 16 amino acids. The V end lost 4 bases, the J end lost 1 base, and 13 bases lay between the germline ends. CDR1 is MDHEN and CDR2 is SYDVKM in the germline V gene. CDR3 sequence (DNA): TGTGCCAGCAGTTCCAGGGATACGGGAACTAATGAAAAACTGTTTTTT. Amino acid sequence: CASSSRDTGTNEKLFF.

The V call is TRBV5-1, the J call TRBJ2-7, with 12 bases fitting TRBD2. The CDR3 has 15 amino acids. The germline CDR1 and CDR2 sequences are SGHRS and YFSETQ. V was clipped by 3 bases and J by 5 bases; unmatched bases: 6. CDR3 amino acids: CASSSPGLAGHEQYF. The CDR3 bases are TGCGCCAGCAGCTCACCGGGACTAGCGGGCCACGAGCAGTACTTC.

The chain is built from TRBV4-3 and TRBJ2-1; D possibly corresponds to TRBD1 (6 bases). The V gene's germline CDR1 is LGHNA and CDR2 YSLEER. The CDR3 runs to 16 residues. The V and J ends lost 1 base and 0 bases respectively, with 10 bases between them. The CDR3 protein is CASSQGRTASYNEQFF. The CDR3 region has the DNA TGCGCCAGCAGCCAAGGGAGGACAGCCTCCTACAATGAGCAGTTCTTC.

The chain carries TRBV7-6 and TRBJ2-1, with D maybe TRBD2 (7 bases). The germline V gene has CDR1 SGHVS and CDR2 FNYEAQ. V dropped 1 base and J dropped 4 bases, with 17 bases sitting between them. This CDR3 region has 17 residues. The CDR3 loop reads CASSLGGLRGDYNEQFF. The CDR3 DNA reads TGTGCCAGCAGCTTAGGGGGACTAAGGGGGGATTACAATGAGCAGTTCTTC.

The chain uses TRBV9 and TRBJ2-7; D is perhaps TRBD2 (5 bases). The CDR3 totals 14 residues. From germline, CDR1 is SGDLS and CDR2 YYNGEE. V lost 3 bases and J 3 bases, leaving 13 bases between the germline ends. The CDR3 is CASSGGLADYEQYF. DNA of the CDR3: TGTGCCAGCAGCGGAGGACTGGCGGACTACGAGCAGTACTTC.

The chain uses TRBV19 and TRBJ2-7; tentatively, D is TRBD1 (6 bases). The germline V and J ends were trimmed by 6 bases and 7 bases, with 19 bases remaining between them. This CDR3 is 14 amino acids long. Germline assignment: CDR1 LNHDA and CDR2 SQIVND (reference sequence). The CDR3 protein is CASSPGHQAREQYF. CDR3 nucleotides: TGTGCCAGTAGCCCGGGACACCAAGCTCGGGAGCAGTACTTC.

CDR3 loop: CASSFTGQYEQYF. CDR3 nucleotide sequence: TGTGCCAGCAGTTTCACGGGACAGTACGAGCAGTACTTC. The chain joins TRBV27 to TRBJ2-5; TRBD1 aligns across 7 bases. TRBJ2-7 explains the end of the DNA better; the J call may be wrong. The CDR3 contains 13 residues. CDR1 is MNHEY, CDR2 SMNVEV, per germline (reference sequence).

This sequence joins TRBV10-3 and TRBJ2-2, with D possibly being TRBD1 (6 bases). V lost 4 bases, J lost 1 base, and 7 bases lay in between. Germline CDR1 reads ENHRY; CDR2 reads SYGVKD. The CDR3 is 14 amino acids. CDR3 coding DNA: TGTGCCATCAGTGCGGGACAGAACACCGGGGAGCTGTTTTTT. Translating it yields CAISAGQNTGELFF.

V gene TRBV15 combines with J gene TRBJ2-1; 8 bases match TRBD2. Trimming removed 5 bases from V and 7 bases from J; junction bases left unmatched: 13. Germline V gene data show CDR1 as LNHNV and CDR2 as YYDKDF (reference sequence). This CDR3 has 16 amino acids. CDR3 coding DNA: TGTGCCACCAGCGGACAAGCGGGAGTAAGGTTAAATGAGCAGTTCTTC. Amino acid sequence: CATSGQAGVRLNEQFF.

This clone has more than one count but fewer than ten. The V and J genes are TRBV5-6 and TRBJ2-7, with D possibly TRBD2 on 5 matching bases. The CDR3 runs 16 residues. Germline V gene sequence: CDR1 SGHDT, CDR2 YYEEEE. V was shortened by 1 base and J by 2 bases, with 16 bases between the two germline ends. The CDR3 DNA reads TGTGCCAGCAGCTTGAACGGTGAAGAGGGTACCTACGAGCAGTACTTC. Translated: CASSLNGEEGTYEQYF.